These T cell receptor beta chains were read from a single sample in a study of cytomegalovirus exposure and HLA in healthy donors. Using immunoSEQ multiplex PCR, the repertoire was profiled, and TCRdb retains in-frame clones only, with some absent. The table shows about 220,000 clones, with 75% to 95% occurring only once. What was sequenced was PBMCs. These TCRs come from a woman younger than 30 in good health and CMV-seronegative. CDR3s include the opening cysteine and the closing phenylalanine or tryptophan. A D gene is named only where the DNA matches it firmly. Rows may omit the clone size; those that give it use once, few, many or a size class.

j_gene | d_gene | abundance | v_gene | CDR3nt | CDR3aa
TRBJ2-1 | . | . | TRBV2 | TGTGCCAGCAGAAGCGGAACCTACAATGAGCAGTTCTTC | CASRSGTYNEQFF
TRBJ1-1 | TRBD1 | . | TRBV27 | TGTGCCAGCAGACCACAGGGGAAGAGGACTGAAGCTTTCTTT | CASRPQGKRTEAFF
TRBJ2-1 | TRBD2 | . | TRBV4-1 | TGCGCCAGCAGCCCTCGGATGGGACTAGCAGACAATGAGCAGTTCTTC | CASSPRMGLADNEQFF
TRBJ1-1 | . | . | TRBV27 | TGTGCCAGCAGTTCCACGGAAGGGAGTGAAGCTTTCTTT | CASSSTEGSEAFF
TRBJ2-1 | . | . | TRBV5-1 | TGCGCCAGCAGCTTGGCCAATAGCAATGAGCAGTTCTTC | CASSLANSNEQFF
TRBJ2-1 | TRBD2 | . | TRBV25-1 | TGTGCCAGCACGGGCCTAGCGGGAACCTACAATGAGCAGTTCTTC | CASTGLAGTYNEQFF
TRBJ1-5 | . | . | TRBV6-6 | TGTGCCAGCAGTTACCGGACAGGCAATCAGCCCCAGCATTTT | CASSYRTGNQPQHF
TRBJ2-2 | . | . | TRBV9 | TGTGCCAGCAGCGTAGTGAGCGGTGGAACCACCGGGGAGCTGTTTTTT | CASSVVSGGTTGELFF
TRBJ2-7 | TRBD1 | . | TRBV5-1 | TGCGCCAGCAGCCGAAGAACAGGGGACACAGCCTACGAGCAGTACTTC | CASSRRTGDTAYEQYF
TRBJ2-1 | TRBD2 | . | TRBV11-2 | TGTGCCAGCAGCCGAACCGGACTAGCGGCCTACAATGAGCAGTTCTTC | CASSRTGLAAYNEQFF
TRBJ2-5 | . | . | TRBV6-6 | TGTGCCAGCAGTCAGCGGGAGACCCAGTACTTC | CASSQRETQYF
TRBJ2-5 | . | . | TRBV30 | TGTGCCCTCGGGGATTTCCAAGAGACCCAGTACTTC | CALGDFQETQYF
TRBJ2-3 | . | . | TRBV7-9 | TGTGCCAGCAGCTTATTCGCGGGCACAGATACGCAGTATTTT | CASSLFAGTDTQYF
TRBJ2-7 | TRBD1 | . | TRBV7-8 | TGTGCCAGCAGCCCCGGACAGGGGGACTACGAGCAGTACTTC | CASSPGQGDYEQYF
TRBJ2-2 | . | . | TRBV30 | TGTGCCTGGAGTCGCAGGTCACGGATCCTAAACACCGGGGAGCTGTTTTTT | CAWSRRSRILNTGELFF
TRBJ1-1 | . | . | TRBV5-6 | TGTGCCAGCAGCCTAACTCAGGGTAGCGGCGAAGCTTTCTTT | CASSLTQGSGEAFF
TRBJ1-1 | TRBD1 | . | TRBV6-5 | TGTGCCAGCAGGACAAACAGGGGGCTGAACACTGAAGCTTTCTTT | CASRTNRGLNTEAFF
TRBJ1-1 | . | . | TRBV9 | TGTGCCAGCAGCGTAGGAGGGATAGGAAAAGCTTTCTTT | CASSVGGIGKAFF
TRBJ1-1 | . | . | TRBV28 | TGTGCCAGCAGTTTAGGGGCTGGAAGCGAAGCTTTCTTT | CASSLGAGSEAFF
TRBJ1-5 | . | . | TRBV27 | TGTGCCAGCAGTTTATACGGACATAGCAATCAGCCCCAGCATTTT | CASSLYGHSNQPQHF
TRBJ2-1 | . | . | TRBV20-1 | TGCAGTGCTAGAGCGAGCAATGAGCAGTTCTTC | CSARASNEQFF
TRBJ2-5 | . | once | TRBV28 | TGTGCCAGCAGCTCCGGAGTATACCAAGAGACCCAGTACTTC | CASSSGVYQETQYF